The 6 T cell receptor beta chains in this list originate from one sample, sequenced in a study of T cell repertoires in cytomegalovirus infection. In TCRdb, the reads were re-called with MiXCR into one record per CDR3 protein. The repertoire consists of roughly 310,000 distinct CDR3 sequences, with 29% occurring once and the leading ten covering 20%. Their antigens are not known. The input for sequencing was cultured PBMCs, taken from culture after CMV antigen stimulation. These receptors originate from a human donor in good health (CMV status not recorded). Some clones in this sample may be carry-over from other donors' samples.

The rearrangement uses TRBV30 and TRBJ1-1; D is perhaps TRBD1 (5 bases). The germline V and J ends were trimmed by 3 bases and 3 bases, with 11 bases remaining between them. Germline CDR1 is GTSNPN and CDR2 is SVGIG (reference sequence). This CDR3 contains 13 residues. The CDR3 DNA follows: TGTGCCTGGAGAATTCTGGGGGACACTGAAGCTTTCTTT. Translated: CAWRILGDTEAFF.

The chain employs TRBV19 and TRBJ1-2, with D hard to call. Trimming left V 5 bases short and J 8 bases short, with 12 bases between. Germline CDR1 reads LNHDA; CDR2 reads SQIVND (reference sequence). The CDR3 spans 12 residues. CDR3 bases: TGTGCCAGTAGTTGGGTCTCCGGGGGCTACACCTTC. Translated, it gives CASSWVSGGYTF.

This chain links TRBV27 with TRBJ1-2; a possible D gene is TRBD1 (6 bases). Trimming cost V 0 bases and J 8 bases, with 10 bases left between them. Looked up from germline, CDR1 is MNHEY and CDR2 is SMNVEV (reference sequence). The CDR3 has 13 amino acids. CDR3 protein: CASSLSRGTGYTF. The DNA for the CDR3 is TGTGCCAGCAGTTTATCGAGGGGGACCGGCTACACCTTC.

The chain is built from TRBV15 and TRBJ1-5; 11 bases agree with TRBD1. The CDR3 runs to 15 residues. Germline V gene data show CDR1 as LNHNV and CDR2 as YYDKDF (reference sequence). Trimming at V came to 10 bases and at J to 2 bases, leaving 7 bases not matched to a gene. The DNA for the CDR3 is TGTGCCAGCCGGACAGGGGGCATAGGCAATCAGCCCCAGCATTTT. Encoded protein: CASRTGGIGNQPQHF.

This clonotype was seen a handful of times. V and J are TRBV15 and TRBJ1-6; D is undetermined. Germline-derived CDR1 and CDR2 are LNHNV and YYDKDF (reference sequence). The V gene lost 1 base and the J gene lost 12 bases, with 13 bases spanning the gap. The CDR3 contains 14 residues. Written as DNA, the CDR3 is TGTGCCACCAGCAGAGGGACTGCTGGGAGACCCCTCCACTTT. Amino acid sequence: CATSRGTAGRPLHF.

The CDR3 DNA follows: TGTGCCAGCAGTGAAGTTGGGACAGGGGGGGGACCCCAGCATTTT. Its translation: CASSEVGTGGGPQHF. The chain has TRBV2 and TRBJ1-5, with TRBD1 matching 11 bases. From germline, CDR1 is SNHLY and CDR2 FYNNEI. The V and J ends lost 1 base and 10 bases, in that order; junction bases with no gene match: 6. The CDR3 loop spans 15 amino acids.